Each of the 16 T cell receptor beta chains below was sequenced from the same sample in a study of blood T cell repertoires in COVID-19. Sequenced by immunoSEQ multiplex PCR; TCRdb stores in-frame clones only, minus some. The repertoire includes fewer than 250,000 clones, 70% to 90% of them detected once, and 3% to 3.5% sits in the top ten. The material sequenced was peripheral blood. The receptors were sampled from a man aged 60 to 69 with acute or convalescent COVID-19.

This clone was recorded only once. The chain uses TRBV4-3 and TRBJ2-3; 7 bases match TRBD1. Germline CDR1 LGHNA, CDR2 YSLEER. This CDR3 is built from 13 residues. V gave up 2 bases and J gave up 5 bases; unmatched junction bases: 1. The CDR3 region has the DNA TGCGCCAGCAGCCAAAACAGGGGAGATACGCAGTATTTT. Protein product: CASSQNRGDTQYF.

The chain combines TRBV11-3 with TRBJ1-1; perhaps TRBD1 as D (6 bases). The germline V and J ends were trimmed by 4 bases and 6 bases, with 9 bases remaining between them. Germline V gene lookup returns CDR1 SGHNT and CDR2 YENEEA. The CDR3 totals 12 residues. The CDR3, as DNA: TGTGCCAGCAGCTCGAGGGGGTCTGAAGCTTTCTTT. Translated, it gives CASSSRGSEAFF.

The chain couples TRBV3-1 (or the pseudogene TRBV3-2) to TRBJ2-3; tentatively, D is TRBD2 (6 bases). The CDR3 covers 17 residues. The germline CDR1 and CDR2 sequences are LGHDT and YNNKEL (reference sequence). Trimming pared 5 bases from V and 2 bases from J, leaving 20 bases between. CDR3 protein: CASSSRAGGVPTDTQYF. As DNA, the CDR3 is TGTGCCAGCAGCTCACGGGCGGGCGGGGTGCCCACAGATACGCAGTATTTT.

The rearrangement links TRBV5-8 to TRBJ1-2; a weak D match, TRBD1 (6 bases). Germline-derived CDR1 and CDR2 are SGHTS and YDEGEE. The V gene lost 5 bases and the J gene lost 0 bases, with 29 bases spanning the gap. CDR3 length equals 20 residues. For the CDR3, the DNA is TGTGCCAGCAGTCCAGACGTCGCAGGGGCTACTCTCCTGACTAACTATGGCTACACCTTC. This codes for CASSPDVAGATLLTNYGYTF.

The chain couples TRBV9 to TRBJ1-3; D not resolved. V shed 4 bases and J shed 2 bases, with 4 bases lying between them. There are 12 residues in the CDR3. CDR1 is SGDLS and CDR2 is YYNGEE in the germline V gene. Here the CDR3 reads CASSPTGNTIYF. Written as DNA, the CDR3 is TGTGCCAGCAGCCCTACTGGAAACACCATATATTTT.

The sample holds one count of this clone. The chain combines TRBV29-1 with TRBJ1-2, with 9 bases matching TRBD1. With 6 bases clipped from V and 5 bases from J, the junction kept 7 bases outside the gene matches. Germline V gene lookup returns CDR1 SQVTM and CDR2 ANQGSEA. The CDR3 sequence is 13 residues long. CDR3: CSVKPDRGYGYTF. CDR3 DNA sequence: TGCAGCGTCAAACCGGACAGGGGATATGGCTACACCTTC.

The chain combines TRBV7-6 with TRBJ2-7, with D perhaps matching TRBD1 (6 bases). The CDR3 contains 15 residues. CDR1 is SGHVS and CDR2 is FNYEAQ in the germline V gene. Between the trimmed V and J ends, which lost 5 bases and 0 bases, there was a span of 14 bases. CDR3 region: CASSGNGQSSYEQYF. In DNA, the CDR3 is TGTGCCAGCAGCGGGAACGGACAGAGCTCCTACGAGCAGTACTTC.

The rearrangement joins TRBV11-2 to TRBJ2-3, with 7 nucleotides matching TRBD1. This CDR3 has 14 residues. The junction had 6 bases not matched to a gene; V was cut back by 5 bases and J by 4 bases. Per germline, CDR1 SGHAT and CDR2 FQNNGV. The CDR3 sequence: CASSLDRAADTQYF. The CDR3 DNA follows: TGTGCCAGCAGCCTTGACAGGGCGGCAGATACGCAGTATTTT.

The chain has TRBV6-1 and TRBJ1-6; D ambiguous. Germline lookup yields CDR1 MNHNS and CDR2 SASEGT. This CDR3 comprises 15 residues. V lost 1 base to trimming and J lost 8 bases, with 12 bases between them. The CDR3 bases are TGTGCCAGCAGTGAAGATTTGCCCCAGTATTCACCCCTCCACTTT. This gives the protein CASSEDLPQYSPLHF.

V usage is TRBV2 and J usage is TRBJ2-5; 11 bases match TRBD2. Germline trimming cut 5 bases from V and 9 bases from J; bases unmatched to any gene: 17. The CDR3 length is 17 residues. Germline V gene lookup returns CDR1 SNHLY and CDR2 FYNNEI. In DNA, the CDR3 is TGTGCCAGCAGTAAACCAGGGAGTTTAGCGGGGGGGCCCTCCCAGTACTTC. As protein: CASSKPGSLAGGPSQYF.

This chain uses TRBV6-6 with TRBJ1-1; TRBD1 aligns across 11 bases. The junction had 10 bases not matched to a gene; V was cut back by 6 bases and J by 10 bases. The CDR3 is 14 residues long. Germline V CDR1 and CDR2: MNHNY, SVGAGI (reference sequence). The CDR3 sequence is CASRGQGAGSGAFF. The CDR3 coding sequence is TGTGCCAGCAGAGGACAGGGGGCAGGTTCTGGAGCTTTCTTT.

This clone showed up just a few times. The rearrangement uses TRBV27 and TRBJ1-6; TRBD1 aligns across 10 bases. Germline trimming cut 5 bases from V and 7 bases from J; bases unmatched to any gene: 2. CDR1 and CDR2 from the germline V gene are MNHEY and SMNVEV (reference sequence). The CDR3 runs 14 residues. The CDR3 DNA sequence: TGTGCCAGCAGTCCGGACAGGGGGAATTCACCCCTCCACTTT. It codes for CASSPDRGNSPLHF.

This sequence joins TRBV5-6 and TRBJ1-4; TRBD1 matches at 9 bases. The CDR3 has 14 amino acids. Germline V CDR1 and CDR2: SGHDT, YYEEEE. J lost 10 bases, V lost 3 bases, and 7 bases had no gene match. The CDR3 region is CASSSDRGAGKLFF. CDR3 DNA: TGTGCCAGCAGCTCGGACAGGGGCGCCGGAAAACTGTTTTTT.

This sequence joins TRBV5-4 and TRBJ2-3, with 7 positions matching TRBD2. Trimming at V came to 4 bases and at J to 0 bases, leaving 5 bases not matched to a gene. Per germline, CDR1 SGHNT and CDR2 YYREEE (reference sequence). The CDR3 runs to 15 residues. For the CDR3, the DNA is TGTGCCAGCAGCGCAGCGGGGAGGAGCACAGATACGCAGTATTTT. This codes for CASSAAGRSTDTQYF.

This chain uses TRBV28 with TRBJ1-2; unclear D gene. The V and J ends lost 2 bases and 7 bases respectively, with 14 bases between them. Germline V CDR1 and CDR2: MDHEN, SYDVKM. This CDR3 region has 14 residues. The CDR3 sequence: CASSLGQISSGYTF. The CDR3 DNA reads TGTGCCAGCAGTTTAGGGCAGATAAGCAGTGGCTACACCTTC.

At least ten counts were recorded for this clone. The V and J genes are TRBV21-1 and TRBJ2-1; the table names TRBD1, a call not compared with the DNA. TRBV21-1 is noted as a pseudogene. The CDR3 consists of 14 residues. In DNA, the CDR3 is TGTGCCAGCAGCAAAGGGCTAGGGGTGAATGAGCAGTTCTTC. Encoded protein: CASSKGLGVNEQFF.